Each of the 5 T cell receptor beta chains below was sequenced from the same sample in a study of blood T cell repertoires in COVID-19. Clones were read by immunoSEQ multiplex PCR, and TCRdb kept only the in-frame ones, dropping some. Of around 620,000 clones in the sample, just under 90% were seen once. Material: peripheral blood. The receptors originated from a woman in her late teens or twenties with acute or convalescent COVID-19.

The chain recombines TRBV6-1 with TRBJ2-7; TRBD2 aligns across 7 bases. Unmatched junction bases numbered 8, after V lost 3 bases and J lost 0 bases. CDR3 length: 16 residues. The germline gives CDR1 MNHNS, CDR2 SASEGT. CDR3 in DNA: TGTGCCAGCAGTGACCCACCGGGACTACCCTCCTACGAGCAGTACTTC. Amino acids: CASSDPPGLPSYEQYF.

This clone has just one count. The genes are TRBV5-6 and TRBJ1-2; tentative D call: TRBD1 (5 bases). V dropped 6 bases and J dropped 0 bases, with 18 bases sitting between them. This CDR3 spans 16 amino acids. Germline values: CDR1 SGHDT, CDR2 YYEEEE. CDR3 sequence: CASIRSRDLSNYGYTF. In DNA, the CDR3 is TGTGCCAGCATCCGATCCAGGGACTTGTCTAACTATGGCTACACCTTC.

The rearrangement joins TRBV7-2 to TRBJ2-1; D is perhaps TRBD2 (6 bases). V was cut by 2 bases and J by 13 bases, with 18 bases left in between. CDR1 is SGHTA and CDR2 is FQGNSA in the germline V gene. The CDR3 covers 14 residues. In DNA, the CDR3 is TGTGCCAGCAGCTTAATATTAGGCGGGACTTTTCAGTTCTTC. It specifies CASSLILGGTFQFF.

The CDR3: CASSLGAGGPTGELFF. For the CDR3, the DNA is TGTGCCAGCAGCTTAGGAGCGGGGGGGCCCACCGGGGAGCTGTTTTTT. This chain uses TRBV5-4 with TRBJ2-2; 10 bases agree with TRBD2. CDR1 is SGHNT, CDR2 YYREEE, per germline (reference sequence). The length of the CDR3 is 16 residues. Trimming removed 2 bases from V and 4 bases from J; junction bases left unmatched: 5.

V is TRBV7-8 and J is TRBJ1-5; 11 positions agree with TRBD1. Germline V gives CDR1 SGHVS, CDR2 FQNEAQ. J was trimmed by 9 bases and V by 7 bases; bases with no gene match: 8. CDR3 length: 14 amino acids. The CDR3 sequence: CASNPVGQGGPQHF. The CDR3 DNA sequence: TGTGCCAGCAACCCTGTGGGACAGGGGGGGCCCCAGCATTTT.